Listed below are T cell receptor beta chains from one sample, sequenced in a study of metastatic and nonmetastatic thyroid tumors. TCRdb re-called the PCR reads via MiXCR. Found here are more than 15,000 clones, roughly 24% of them singletons; the top ten hold 10% to 11%. The sample comprised blood. The receptors were sampled from a male donor with papillary thyroid cancer or a benign thyroid nodule (not recorded which). Some clones in this sample may be carry-over from other donors' samples. Each CDR3 is given with its conserved first and last residue. D genes are given only for firm matches.

CASAGYTGANVLTF,TRBV7-8,TRBJ2-6,-
CASSLYSSSTDTQYF,TRBV12-3/TRBV12-4,TRBJ2-3,-
CASSPHIVKDGSSYEQYF,TRBV18,TRBJ2-7,-
CASSLLGYIQYF,TRBV28,TRBJ2-4,-
CASSLGVGNEQFF,TRBV7-3,TRBJ2-1,-
CSATGGGSSYNEQFF,TRBV20-1,TRBJ2-1,-
CASRGTGDRIYTF,TRBV6-1,TRBJ1-2,TRBD1
CASSYGGTGREHEQFF,TRBV6-2/TRBV6-3,TRBJ2-1,-
CASSWRDRETQYF,TRBV27,TRBJ2-5,-
CASSRPVSYEQYF,TRBV6-2/TRBV6-3,TRBJ2-7,-
CASSSPPPGDHTEAFF,TRBV11-2,TRBJ1-1,-
CASSQALEPTDTQYF,TRBV4-2,TRBJ2-3,-
CSARGGAYSPLHF,TRBV20-1,TRBJ1-6,-
CASSYVGRTGYGYTF,TRBV6-2/TRBV6-3,TRBJ1-2,-
CSARGGVAQPQHF,TRBV20-1,TRBJ1-5,-
CASRLAGGAYQTQHF,TRBV28,TRBJ1-5,TRBD1
CASSMNRGETQYF,TRBV19,TRBJ2-5,-
CASSLPGTGNSPLHF,TRBV12-3/TRBV12-4,TRBJ1-6,TRBD1
CASSPLPGPITEAFF,TRBV7-6,TRBJ1-1,-
CASSQGAGVNTGELFF,TRBV3-1,TRBJ2-2,TRBD2
CASSLGGSGGYEQYF,TRBV12-3/TRBV12-4,TRBJ2-7,TRBD2
CASSTGLTRYDETQYF,TRBV18,TRBJ2-5,-
CASSLGVWEANEKLFF,TRBV5-1,TRBJ1-4,-
CARAMGNTIYF,TRBV30,TRBJ1-3,-
CAWSVGITTGELFF,TRBV30,TRBJ2-2,-
CAWKPRGRGSTGELFF,TRBV30,TRBJ2-2,TRBD1
CSAKLAGDIDEQFF,TRBV20-1,TRBJ2-1,TRBD2
CASSSGTGSHEQFF,TRBV6-1,TRBJ2-1,TRBD1
CATSSISNEQFF,TRBV15,TRBJ2-1,-
CSARPGQGPGEQYF,TRBV20-1,TRBJ2-7,TRBD1
CASSWRQGNYGYTF,TRBV27,TRBJ1-2,TRBD1
CASSQDRPNEKLFF,TRBV4-1,TRBJ1-4,-